This T cell receptor (beta chain) was captured in a study of CD8 T cells in ankylosing spondylitis. Quantitative 5'-RACE with molecular barcodes generated TCR beta libraries. Each CDR3 protein gets one entry after TCRdb re-called the 5' RACE reads with MiXCR. The sample carries some 85,000 distinct CDR3 sequences, about 9% recorded once. Study conclusions and caveats: There was reportedly significant enrichment of clones that were disease-linked in matched ankylosing spondylitis synovial fluid. Those disease-linked clones were CD8+; they were also relatively rare in peripheral blood. Prior work had noted some motif variants in reactive arthritis blood and synovial fluid. About eight highly homologous variants made up a TCR beta motif that seemed to typify ankylosing spondylitis blood.

Germline V CDR1 and CDR2: DFQATT, SNEGSKA (reference sequence). The CDR3 is 13 residues long. With 6 bases removed from V and 0 bases from J, the gap between germline ends came to 12 bases. This clonotype has ten or more counts. The antigen is unknown. J is TRBJ2-7 and V is TRBV20-1; possible D gene TRBD2, 5 bases. The clonotype was recovered from a male donor with ankylosing spondylitis. Sequencing was performed on blood, either unsorted or a sorted T cell fraction (not recorded which). The CDR3 loop is CSALPRDSYEQYF. The CDR3 bases are TGCAGTGCGCTCCCTCGGGACTCCTACGAGCAGTACTTC.